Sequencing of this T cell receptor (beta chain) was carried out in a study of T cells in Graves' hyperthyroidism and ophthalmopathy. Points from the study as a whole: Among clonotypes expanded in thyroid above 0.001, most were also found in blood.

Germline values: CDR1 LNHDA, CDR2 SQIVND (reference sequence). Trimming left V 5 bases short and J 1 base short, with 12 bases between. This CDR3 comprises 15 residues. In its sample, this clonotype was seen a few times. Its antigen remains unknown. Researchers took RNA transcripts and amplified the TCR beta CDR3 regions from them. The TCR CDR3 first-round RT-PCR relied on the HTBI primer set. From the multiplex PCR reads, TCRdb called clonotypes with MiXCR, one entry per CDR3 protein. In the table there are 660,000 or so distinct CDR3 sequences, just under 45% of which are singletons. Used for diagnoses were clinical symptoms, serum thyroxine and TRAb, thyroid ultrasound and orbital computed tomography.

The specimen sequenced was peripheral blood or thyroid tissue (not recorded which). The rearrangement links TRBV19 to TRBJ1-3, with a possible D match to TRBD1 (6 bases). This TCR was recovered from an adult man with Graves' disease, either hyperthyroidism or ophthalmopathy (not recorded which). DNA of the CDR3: TGTGCCAGTAGTCCGACAGGAGTATCTGGAAACACCATATATTTT. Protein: CASSPTGVSGNTIYF.